The 21 T cell receptor beta chains in this list originate from one sample, sequenced in a study of T cells expressing NK-cell markers. With the 5' RACE reads reprocessed, TCRdb shows one record per CDR3 protein and no DNA. Reported are 550,000 to 600,000 distinct CDR3 sequences; the ten largest clones contain approximately 3.6%. The sample taken for sequencing was blood T cells: a sorted CD56 or NKG2C T cell subset, CD4+ or CD8+ T cells, or bulk PBMC T cells (not recorded which). These receptor sequences come from a man aged 18 to 30 in good health.

This chain joins TRBV20-1 and TRBJ2-6; the TCRdb call, TRBD2, lacks DNA for checking. Germline CDR1 and CDR2: DFQATT and SNEGSKA (reference sequence). The CDR3 length is 16 residues. Here the CDR3 reads CSARSGTQSGANVLTF.

The V call is TRBV6-5, the J call TRBJ2-1; the D call of TRBD2 rests on TCRdb alone, since no DNA is present to check it. The CDR3 runs to 17 residues. Germline V gives CDR1 MNHEY, CDR2 SVGAGI. The CDR3 here is CASSYWGRLAGAGEQFF.

The chain recombines TRBV7-2 with TRBJ2-6; TCRdb's assignment of TRBD2 cannot be checked, as there is no DNA. The germline CDR1 and CDR2 sequences are SGHTA and FQGNSA. The CDR3 length is 11 residues. CDR3 in amino acids: CASSQVPFLTF. Full variable domain (outside the CDR3, taken from reference TRBV7-2 and TRBJ2-6): GAGVSQSPSNKVTEKGKDVELRCDPISGHTALYWYRQSLGQGLEFLIYFQGNSAPDKSGLPSDRFSAERTGGSVSTLTIQRTQQEDSAVYLCASSQVPFLTFGAGSRLTVL.

This sequence joins TRBV11-2 and TRBJ2-3; as DNA is missing, the TRBD1 call by TCRdb cannot be tested. From germline, CDR1 is SGHAT and CDR2 FQNNGV. There are 13 residues in the CDR3. This CDR3 is CASSRGSGHTQYF.

The V and J genes are TRBV28 and TRBJ2-3; with no DNA, the TCRdb D assignment of TRBD1 cannot be verified. Germline loops: CDR1 MDHEN, CDR2 SYDVKM. CDR3 length equals 15 residues. CDR3 sequence reads: CASSSGQAPAHTQYF.

This chain's CDR3 is CASSQDANRVWTDEQYF. The chain joins TRBV3-1 to TRBJ2-7; the D gene TCRdb calls, TRBD1, cannot be checked with no DNA. The CDR3 is 17 residues long. In germline, CDR1 is LGHDT, CDR2 YNNKEL (reference sequence).

The V call is TRBV12-3 or TRBV12-4, the J call TRBJ2-1; without DNA, the TCRdb call of TRBD2 cannot be checked. The CDR3 has 12 residues. This chain's CDR3 is CASRNQRAEQFF.

The chain recombines TRBV6-2 or TRBV6-3 with TRBJ2-1; the D gene TCRdb calls, TRBD2, cannot be checked with no DNA. Germline CDR1 MNHEY, CDR2 SVGEGT. This CDR3 region has 16 residues. The CDR3 here is CASSYSLAGGWNEQFF.

This chain uses TRBV7-9 with TRBJ1-4. The CDR3 consists of 14 residues. Germline CDR1 is SEHNR and CDR2 is FQNEAQ (reference sequence). The CDR3 loop reads CASSLGGQYEKLFF.

The V call is TRBV12-3 or TRBV12-4, the J call TRBJ1-5; TCRdb's D call, TRBD1, is unchecked because there is no DNA. This CDR3 has 14 residues. CDR3 protein: CASSPLGQDQPQHF.

The chain recombines TRBV21-1 with TRBJ2-2; without DNA, the TCRdb call of TRBD2 cannot be checked. TRBV21-1 is listed as a pseudogene. This CDR3 is built from 15 residues. The CDR3 spells CASHKRERRTGELFF.

V and J are TRBV12-3 or TRBV12-4 and TRBJ2-1; TCRdb designates TRBD2, a call that cannot be tested without DNA. The CDR3 consists of 15 residues. The CDR3 here is CASSLGGSVYNEQFF.

The chain uses TRBV7-9 and TRBJ2-1; TCRdb proposes TRBD2, but this gene call is untestable without DNA. The germline gives CDR1 SEHNR, CDR2 FQNEAQ (reference sequence). CDR3 length equals 19 residues. The CDR3 here is CASSTPDGTSGPLYNEQFF.

The V and J genes are TRBV15 and TRBJ1-5. The CDR3 loop spans 15 amino acids. Germline lookup yields CDR1 LNHNV and CDR2 YYDKDF (reference sequence). CDR3 residues: CATSRSLGSNQPQHF.

The V and J genes are TRBV6-5 and TRBJ2-5. Germline V CDR1 and CDR2: MNHEY, SVGAGI. This CDR3 is built from 11 residues. CDR3: CASSYFETQYF.

The V gene is TRBV20-1, the J gene TRBJ2-6; the TCRdb D gene call, TRBD1, has no DNA to confirm it. The CDR3 extends over 15 amino acids. Looked up from germline, CDR1 is DFQATT and CDR2 is SNEGSKA (reference sequence). Here the CDR3 reads CSAVDRGSGANVLTF.

This chain connects TRBV27 to TRBJ2-1; as DNA is missing, the TRBD2 call by TCRdb cannot be tested. This CDR3 is 16 amino acids long. Germline V gene data show CDR1 as MNHEY and CDR2 as SMNVEV (reference sequence). This CDR3 reads CASSFVAGSSYNEQFF.

The genes are TRBV5-1 and TRBJ2-7; there is no DNA to check the TCRdb D call of TRBD1. In germline, CDR1 is SGHRS, CDR2 YFSETQ. The CDR3 has 15 residues. CDR3 protein: CASSPQGSLAYEQYF.

The rearrangement joins TRBV4-1 to TRBJ2-1; TCRdb's D gene call, TRBD2, goes unchecked for lack of DNA. This CDR3 has 18 residues. From germline, CDR1 is MGHRA and CDR2 YSYEKL. CDR3 sequence: CASSQSRARLAGGAEQFF.

The chain combines TRBV6-1 with TRBJ1-2. The CDR3 is 13 amino acids. CDR1 and CDR2 from the germline V gene are MNHNS and SASEGT. The CDR3 region is CASNRQGGRGYTF.

The rearrangement joins TRBV4-1 to TRBJ2-2; TCRdb designates TRBD1, a call that cannot be tested without DNA. This CDR3 spans 17 amino acids. Germline loops: CDR1 MGHRA, CDR2 YSYEKL. CDR3 protein: CASSQERGTGGTGELFF.